This TCR beta chain comes out of a study of lymphopenia after photon versus proton radiotherapy. Broader study findings: Relative stability marked proton patients; photon patients lost diversity and naive cells. After lymphocyte nadir, photon-treated repertoires showed oligoclonal expansion, especially CD8+ Temra. A bigger post-nadir fall in TCR diversity correlated inversely with survival time in deceased patients. Only patients who died were analyzed for survival; proton advantage is unproven.

Clones were sequenced by immunoSEQ multiplex PCR, and TCRdb holds only the in-frame ones, with some missing. The top ten clones hold about a sixth of a sample with 45,000 to 65,000 clones, more than 90% of them seen once. About this clone: Its antigen remains unidentified.

CDR3 length: 14 amino acids. Germline V lookup: CDR1 SEHNR, CDR2 FQNEAQ (reference sequence). V gave up 3 bases and J gave up 5 bases, with 13 bases separating them. The sequence was collected from a woman aged 40 to 55 with cholangiocarcinoma. The chain recombines TRBV7-9 with TRBJ1-1, with D tentatively TRBD1 (5 bases). The material was peripheral blood, obtained from a patient treated with photon-based radiotherapy. This CDR3 reads CASSFGASGTEAFF. In DNA, the CDR3 is TGTGCCAGCAGCTTCGGGGCCTCGGGAACTGAAGCTTTCTTT.